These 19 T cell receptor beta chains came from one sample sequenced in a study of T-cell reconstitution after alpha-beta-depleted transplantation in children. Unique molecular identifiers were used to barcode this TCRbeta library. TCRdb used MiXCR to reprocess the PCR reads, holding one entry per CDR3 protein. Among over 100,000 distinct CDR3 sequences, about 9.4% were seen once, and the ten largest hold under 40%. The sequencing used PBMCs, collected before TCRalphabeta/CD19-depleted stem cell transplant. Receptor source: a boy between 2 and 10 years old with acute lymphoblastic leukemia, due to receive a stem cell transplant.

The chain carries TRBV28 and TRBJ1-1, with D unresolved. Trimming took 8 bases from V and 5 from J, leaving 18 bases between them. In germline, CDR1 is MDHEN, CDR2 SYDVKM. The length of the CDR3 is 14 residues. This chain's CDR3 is CASVWRSGYTEAFF. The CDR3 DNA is TGTGCCAGCGTCTGGAGGTCCGGGTATACTGAAGCTTTCTTT.

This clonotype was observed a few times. The CDR3 loop is CASSQVGSVNQPQHF. CDR3 coding DNA: TGCGCCAGCAGCCAAGTTGGCAGCGTGAATCAGCCCCAGCATTTT. The rearrangement joins TRBV4-1 to TRBJ1-5; D is undetermined. Germline V gene sequence: CDR1 MGHRA, CDR2 YSYEKL. CDR3 length: 15 amino acids. V was cut by 1 base and J by 4 bases, with 11 bases left in between.

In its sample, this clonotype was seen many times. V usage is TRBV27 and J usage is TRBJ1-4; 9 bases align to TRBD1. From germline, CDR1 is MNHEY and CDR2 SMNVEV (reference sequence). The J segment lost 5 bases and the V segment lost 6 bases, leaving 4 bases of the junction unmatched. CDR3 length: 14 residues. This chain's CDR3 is CASSYGQGNEKLFF. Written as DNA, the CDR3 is TGTGCCAGCAGCTACGGACAGGGGAATGAAAAACTGTTTTTT.

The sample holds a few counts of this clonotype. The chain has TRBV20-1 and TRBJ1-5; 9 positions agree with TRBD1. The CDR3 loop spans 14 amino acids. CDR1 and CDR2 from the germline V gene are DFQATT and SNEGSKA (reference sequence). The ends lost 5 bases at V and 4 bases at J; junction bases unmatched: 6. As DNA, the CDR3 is TGCAGTGCTGGCCCGACAGGGGGAAATCAGCCCCAGCATTTT. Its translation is CSAGPTGGNQPQHF.

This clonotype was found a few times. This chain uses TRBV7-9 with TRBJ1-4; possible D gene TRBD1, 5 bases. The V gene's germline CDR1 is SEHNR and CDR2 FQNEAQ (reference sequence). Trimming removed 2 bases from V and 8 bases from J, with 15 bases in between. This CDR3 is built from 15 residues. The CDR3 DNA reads TGTGCCAGCAGCTTATTTGGGACCGGGGAGGAAAAACTGTTTTTT. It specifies CASSLFGTGEEKLFF.

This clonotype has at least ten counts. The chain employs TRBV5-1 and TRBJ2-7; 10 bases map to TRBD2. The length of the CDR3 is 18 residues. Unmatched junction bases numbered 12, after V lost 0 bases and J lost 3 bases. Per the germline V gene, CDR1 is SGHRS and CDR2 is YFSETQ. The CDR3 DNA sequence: TGCGCCAGCAGCTTGGGTCTAGCGGGAGCGCTCGACGGCTACGAGCAGTACTTC. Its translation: CASSLGLAGALDGYEQYF.

The CDR3 is CASSLVRSASSTDTQYF. In DNA form, the CDR3 reads TGTGCCAGCAGCTTAGTAAGGTCGGCTAGTAGCACAGATACGCAGTATTTT. The chain combines TRBV11-2 with TRBJ2-3, with D unresolved. The germline V gene has CDR1 SGHAT and CDR2 FQNNGV. The CDR3 runs to 17 residues. Deletions cut 1 base from V and 0 bases from J, with 14 bases between.

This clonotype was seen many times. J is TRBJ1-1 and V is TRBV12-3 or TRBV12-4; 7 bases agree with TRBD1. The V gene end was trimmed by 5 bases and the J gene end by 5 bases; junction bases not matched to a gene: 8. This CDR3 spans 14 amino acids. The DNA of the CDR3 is TGTGCCAGCAGTAAGCTACAGGGGCAAACTGAAGCTTTCTTT. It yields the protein CASSKLQGQTEAFF.

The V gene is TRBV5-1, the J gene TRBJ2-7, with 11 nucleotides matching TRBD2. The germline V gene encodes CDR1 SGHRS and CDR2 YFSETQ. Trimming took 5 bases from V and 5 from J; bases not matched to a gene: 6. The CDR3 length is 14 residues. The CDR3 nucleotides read TGCGCCAGCAGTACTAGCGGGAGTACCAACGAGCAGTACTTC. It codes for CASSTSGSTNEQYF.

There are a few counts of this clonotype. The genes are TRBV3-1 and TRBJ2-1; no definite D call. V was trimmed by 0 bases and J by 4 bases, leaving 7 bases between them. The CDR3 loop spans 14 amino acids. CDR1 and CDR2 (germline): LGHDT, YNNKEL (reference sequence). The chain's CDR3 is CASSQEQLYNEQFF. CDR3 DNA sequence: TGTGCCAGCAGCCAAGAACAGCTATACAATGAGCAGTTCTTC.

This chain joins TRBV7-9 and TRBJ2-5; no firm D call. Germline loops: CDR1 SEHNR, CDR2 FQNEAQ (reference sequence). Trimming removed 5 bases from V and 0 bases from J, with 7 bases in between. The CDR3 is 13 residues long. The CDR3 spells CASSARNQETQYF. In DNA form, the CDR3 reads TGTGCCAGCAGCGCCCGGAACCAAGAGACCCAGTACTTC.

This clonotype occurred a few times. The CDR3 is CAIKRRTMDEQYF. The CDR3 DNA reads as TGTGCCATCAAAAGGAGGACCATGGACGAGCAGTACTTC. The V gene is TRBV10-3, the J gene TRBJ2-7; maybe TRBD2 (5 bases). This CDR3 has 13 amino acids. V was cut by 7 bases and J by 5 bases, with 15 bases left in between. The germline V gene has CDR1 ENHRY and CDR2 SYGVKD.

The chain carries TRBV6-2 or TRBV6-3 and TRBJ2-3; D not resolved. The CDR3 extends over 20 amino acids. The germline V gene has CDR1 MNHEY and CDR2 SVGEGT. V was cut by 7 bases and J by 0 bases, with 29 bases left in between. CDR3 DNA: TGTGCCAGCACCGATATGACTCAACCGTTCAGAAACCCTAGCACAGATACGCAGTATTTT. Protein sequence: CASTDMTQPFRNPSTDTQYF.

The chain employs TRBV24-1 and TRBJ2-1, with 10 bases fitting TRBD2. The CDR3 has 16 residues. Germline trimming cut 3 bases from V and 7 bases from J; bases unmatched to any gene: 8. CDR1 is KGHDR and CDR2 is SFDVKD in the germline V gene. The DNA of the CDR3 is TGTGCCACCAGTGATCCCCGAGCGGGAGGGAGTAATGAGCAGTTCTTC. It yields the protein CATSDPRAGGSNEQFF.

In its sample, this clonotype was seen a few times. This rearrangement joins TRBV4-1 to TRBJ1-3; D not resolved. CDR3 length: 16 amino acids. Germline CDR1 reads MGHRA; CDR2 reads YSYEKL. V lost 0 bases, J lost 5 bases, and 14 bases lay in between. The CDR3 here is CASSQDIRGGRNTIYF. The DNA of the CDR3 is TGCGCCAGCAGCCAAGATATCAGAGGCGGAAGAAACACCATATATTTT.

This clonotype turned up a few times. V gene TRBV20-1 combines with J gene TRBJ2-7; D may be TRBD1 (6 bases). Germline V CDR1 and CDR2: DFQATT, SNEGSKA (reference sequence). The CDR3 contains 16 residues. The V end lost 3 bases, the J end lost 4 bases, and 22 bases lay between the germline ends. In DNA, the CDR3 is TGCAGTGCTAGCCCTCCGGACAGACGATTCGAGTACGAGCAGTACTTC. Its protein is CSASPPDRRFEYEQYF.

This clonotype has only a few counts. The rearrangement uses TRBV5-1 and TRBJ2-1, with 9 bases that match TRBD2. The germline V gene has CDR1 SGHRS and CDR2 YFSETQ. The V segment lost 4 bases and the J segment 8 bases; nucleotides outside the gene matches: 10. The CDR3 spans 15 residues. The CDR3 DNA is TGCGCCAGCAGCGGGATGGCGGGAGGGCCTCATGAGCAGTTCTTC. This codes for CASSGMAGGPHEQFF.

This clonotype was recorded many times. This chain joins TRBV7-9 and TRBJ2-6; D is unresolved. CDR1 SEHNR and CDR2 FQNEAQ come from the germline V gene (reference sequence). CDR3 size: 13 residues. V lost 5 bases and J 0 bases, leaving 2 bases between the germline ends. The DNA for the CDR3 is TGTGCCAGCAGCCGCTCTGGGGCCAACGTCCTGACTTTC. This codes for CASSRSGANVLTF.

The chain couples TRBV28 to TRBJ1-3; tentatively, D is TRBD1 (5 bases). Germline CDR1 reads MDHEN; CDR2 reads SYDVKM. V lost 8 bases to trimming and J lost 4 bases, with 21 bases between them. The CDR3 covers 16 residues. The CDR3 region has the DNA TGTGCCAGCTCCTACCCCGGGGCAAGCTGGGGAAACACCATATATTTT. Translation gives CASSYPGASWGNTIYF.